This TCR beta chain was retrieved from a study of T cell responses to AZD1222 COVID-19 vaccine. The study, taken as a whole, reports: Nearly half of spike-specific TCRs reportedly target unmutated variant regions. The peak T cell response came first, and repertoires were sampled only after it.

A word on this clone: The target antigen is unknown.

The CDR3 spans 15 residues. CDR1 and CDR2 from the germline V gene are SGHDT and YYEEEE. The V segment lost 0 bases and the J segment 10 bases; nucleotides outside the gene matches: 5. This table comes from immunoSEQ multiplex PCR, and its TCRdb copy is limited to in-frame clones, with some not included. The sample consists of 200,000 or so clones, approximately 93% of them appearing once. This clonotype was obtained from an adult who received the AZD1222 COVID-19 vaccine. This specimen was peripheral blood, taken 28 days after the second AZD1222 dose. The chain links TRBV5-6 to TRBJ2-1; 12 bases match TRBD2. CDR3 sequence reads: CASSLASGGAREQFF. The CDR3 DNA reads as TGTGCCAGCAGCTTGGCTAGCGGGGGGGCCAGGGAGCAGTTCTTC.